The 14 T cell receptor beta chains reported below all come from one sample, sequenced in a study of shared clonotypes between healthy human individuals (dated by TCRdb to 2018 to 2020). Library preparation employed the immunoSEQ multiplex PCR assay. TCRdb's version of the immuneACCESS table is confined to in-frame rearrangements and falls short of the full clone set. An unresolved V gene accounts for under half of the shortfall where checked; the remainder is of unknown origin. Present in this sample are 950,000 to 1,200,000 clones, approximately 80% of which were seen just once. The biggest ten clones account for 0.7% to 0.95% of the sample. Material: memory CD4+ T cells from PBMCs. The cell subset or site label, as the study defines it: CD45RA-negative fraction. The receptors originated from a man between 18 and 29 years old in good health. Some clones in this sample may be carry-over from other donors' samples.

This sequence joins TRBV14 and TRBJ2-1; 7 bases are shared with TRBD2. In germline, CDR1 is SGHDN, CDR2 FVKESK. The CDR3 consists of 17 residues. The V segment lost 0 bases and the J segment 5 bases; nucleotides outside the gene matches: 10. The chain's CDR3 is CASSQDFMAGVDNEQFF. The CDR3 DNA follows: TGTGCCAGCAGCCAAGATTTTATGGCGGGAGTGGACAATGAGCAGTTCTTC.

In its sample, this clone was seen a few times. This chain links TRBV7-8 with TRBJ1-2; 7 nucleotides line up with TRBD1. CDR3 length equals 16 residues. Germline V gives CDR1 SGHVS, CDR2 FQNEAQ. The V gene end was trimmed by 1 base and the J gene end by 5 bases; junction bases not matched to a gene: 10. CDR3 bases: TGTGCCAGCAGCTTAGGGTTTGGGACAGAACTTTATGGCTACACCTTC. It encodes CASSLGFGTELYGYTF.

This sequence joins TRBV6-1 and TRBJ2-1; the match to TRBD2 covers 9 bases. Germline V gene data show CDR1 as MNHNS and CDR2 as SASEGT. With V trimmed by 6 bases and J by 8 bases, 11 bases remained unmatched. The CDR3 length is 15 residues. CDR3 region: CASSIMGGRDYEQFF. CDR3 nucleotide sequence: TGTGCCAGCAGCATTATGGGCGGGAGGGACTATGAGCAGTTCTTC.

This clone appeared a single time. The V call is TRBV11-2, the J call TRBJ1-2, with D maybe TRBD1 (6 bases). This CDR3 comprises 14 residues. Germline values: CDR1 SGHAT, CDR2 FQNNGV. The germline V and J ends were trimmed by 5 bases and 4 bases, with 14 bases remaining between them. The CDR3 region is CASSLQGGSYGYTF. Here the CDR3 DNA reads TGTGCCAGCAGCCTACAGGGCGGGTCCTATGGCTACACCTTC.

This chain joins TRBV9 and TRBJ2-2; the match to TRBD1 covers 12 bases. V shed 3 bases, J shed 4 bases, and the junction held 4 bases outside the gene matches. Germline CDR1 SGDLS, CDR2 YYNGEE. This CDR3 is 16 amino acids long. CDR3 in amino acids: CASSARGQGATGELFF. The DNA of the CDR3 is TGTGCCAGCAGCGCCCGGGGACAGGGGGCCACCGGGGAGCTGTTTTTT.

The genes are TRBV29-1 and TRBJ2-1; 7 bases line up with TRBD2. Per the germline V gene, CDR1 is SQVTM and CDR2 is ANQGSEA. The CDR3 length is 13 residues. V was pared by 8 bases and J by 10 bases, with 14 bases of the junction left unmatched. The CDR3 coding sequence is TGCAGCTGGGGGAGGGACCCCTCGCGGGAGCAGTTCTTC. Translation gives CSWGRDPSREQFF.

The chain has TRBV2 and TRBJ2-7, with TRBD1 identical over 8 bases. CDR1 and CDR2 from the germline V gene are SNHLY and FYNNEI. The CDR3 loop spans 13 amino acids. The V segment lost 10 bases and the J segment 2 bases; nucleotides outside the gene matches: 7. CDR3 sequence: CANPGQATYEQYF. As DNA, the CDR3 is TGTGCCAACCCGGGACAGGCTACCTACGAGCAGTACTTC.

This chain connects TRBV5-1 to TRBJ2-5; TRBD2 agrees at 9 bases. The CDR3 extends over 16 amino acids. The trim removed 0 bases at V and 2 bases at J, leaving 5 bases unmatched. Germline V gene lookup returns CDR1 SGHRS and CDR2 YFSETQ. This chain's CDR3 is CASSLAPAGGQETQYF. Written as DNA, the CDR3 is TGCGCCAGCAGCTTGGCTCCCGCGGGAGGGCAAGAGACCCAGTACTTC.

V is TRBV9 and J is TRBJ2-2; D is perhaps TRBD1 (6 bases). Germline V gives CDR1 SGDLS, CDR2 YYNGEE. The CDR3 is 14 residues long. V was pared by 6 bases and J by 2 bases, with 11 bases between. Written as DNA, the CDR3 is TGTGCCAGCACCGAACAGGGAAACACCGGGGAGCTGTTTTTT. Translation: CASTEQGNTGELFF.

A single count supports this clone. A read error may explain this, as a much larger clone is one base away. The V call is TRBV2, the J call TRBJ1-1; TRBD1 aligns across 7 bases. V lost 4 bases to trimming and J lost 4 bases; unmatched junction nucleotides: 0. Germline V lookup: CDR1 SNHLY, CDR2 FYNNEI. The CDR3 loop spans 12 amino acids. The DNA for the CDR3 is TGTGCCAGCAGTGCAGGGGGCACTGAAGCTTTCTTT. It yields the protein CASSAGGTEAFF. Full variable domain (outside the CDR3, taken from reference TRBV2 and TRBJ1-1): EPEVTQTPSHQVTQMGQEVILRCVPISNHLYFYWYRQILGQKVEFLVSFYNNEISEKSEIFDDQFSVERPDGSNFTLKIRSTKLEDSAMYFCASSAGGTEAFFGQGTRLTVV.

This chain joins TRBV29-1 and TRBJ2-7, with D tentatively TRBD1 or TRBD2 (5 bases each). This CDR3 contains 12 residues. V dropped 7 bases and J dropped 5 bases, with 15 bases sitting between them. Germline CDR1 and CDR2: SQVTM and ANQGSEA. The CDR3, as DNA: TGCAGCGCTCGCTGGGGGACGCACGAGCAGTACTTC. It codes for CSARWGTHEQYF.

This clone was counted a single time. The rearrangement uses TRBV11-2 and TRBJ2-1, with D hard to call. The CDR3 is 14 residues long. V was clipped by 1 base and J by 5 bases, with 9 bases between them. Germline loops: CDR1 SGHAT, CDR2 FQNNGV. The CDR3 region is CASSLVRGHNEQFF. CDR3 nucleotides: TGTGCCAGCAGCTTAGTCCGCGGCCACAATGAGCAGTTCTTC. The complete variable domain, with remaining parts taken from reference TRBV11-2 and TRBJ2-1, reads EAGVAQSPRYKIIEKRQSVAFWCNPISGHATLYWYQQILGQGPKLLIQFQNNGVVDDSQLPKDRFSAERLKGVDSTLKIQPAKLEDSAVYLCASSLVRGHNEQFFGPGTRLTVL.

The gene calls are TRBV5-1 and TRBJ2-1; no clear D gene. The CDR3 sequence is 12 residues long. V was cut by 2 bases and J by 7 bases, with 7 bases left in between. The germline gives CDR1 SGHRS, CDR2 YFSETQ. CDR3 in DNA: TGCGCCAGCAGCTTTTTAGAGAATGAGCAGTTCTTC. It yields the protein CASSFLENEQFF.

V is TRBV6-1 and J is TRBJ2-3, with D uncertain. There are 14 residues in the CDR3. V gave up 6 bases and J gave up 6 bases, with 16 bases separating them. Germline CDR1 reads MNHNS; CDR2 reads SASEGT. The CDR3 protein is CASSPSGERDTQYF. CDR3 in DNA: TGTGCCAGCAGCCCAAGTGGGGAAAGGGATACGCAGTATTTT.